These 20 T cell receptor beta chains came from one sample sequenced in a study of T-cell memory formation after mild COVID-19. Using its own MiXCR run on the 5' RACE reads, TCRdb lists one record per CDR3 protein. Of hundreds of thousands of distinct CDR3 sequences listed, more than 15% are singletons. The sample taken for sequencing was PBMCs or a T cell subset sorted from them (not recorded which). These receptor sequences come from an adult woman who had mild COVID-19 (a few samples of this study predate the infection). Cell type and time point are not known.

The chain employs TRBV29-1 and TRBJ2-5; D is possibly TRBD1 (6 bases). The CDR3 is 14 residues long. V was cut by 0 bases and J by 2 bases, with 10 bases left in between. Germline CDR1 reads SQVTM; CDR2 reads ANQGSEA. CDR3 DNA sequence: TGCAGCGTTGAAGACGGACAGATACAAGAGACCCAGTACTTC. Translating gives CSVEDGQIQETQYF.

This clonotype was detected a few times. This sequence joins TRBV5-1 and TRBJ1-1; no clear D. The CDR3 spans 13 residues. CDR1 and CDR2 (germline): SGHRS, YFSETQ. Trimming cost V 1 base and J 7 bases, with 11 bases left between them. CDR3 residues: CASSLFVWGEAFF. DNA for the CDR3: TGCGCCAGCAGCTTGTTTGTTTGGGGTGAAGCTTTCTTT.

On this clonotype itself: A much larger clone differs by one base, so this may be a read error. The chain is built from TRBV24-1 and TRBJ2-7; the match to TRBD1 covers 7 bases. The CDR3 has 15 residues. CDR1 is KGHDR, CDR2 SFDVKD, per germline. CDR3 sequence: CATNDSGRGSYEQYF. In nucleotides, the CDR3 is TGTGCCACCAATGATTCAGGCAGGGGGAGCTACGAGCAGTACTTC.

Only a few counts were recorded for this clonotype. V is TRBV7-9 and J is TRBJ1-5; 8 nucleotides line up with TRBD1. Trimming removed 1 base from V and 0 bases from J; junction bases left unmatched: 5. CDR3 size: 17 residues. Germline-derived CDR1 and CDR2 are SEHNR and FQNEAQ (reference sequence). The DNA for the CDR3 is TGTGCCAGCAGCTTAGGGGACAGGTCCTTTAGCAATCAGCCCCAGCATTTT. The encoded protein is CASSLGDRSFSNQPQHF.

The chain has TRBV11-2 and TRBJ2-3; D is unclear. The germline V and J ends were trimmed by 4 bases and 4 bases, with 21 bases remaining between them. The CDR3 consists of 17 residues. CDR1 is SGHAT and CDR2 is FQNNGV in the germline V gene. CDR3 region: CASSSSRLDPNPDTQYF. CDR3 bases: TGTGCCAGCAGCTCCTCCCGTTTGGACCCGAACCCAGATACGCAGTATTTT. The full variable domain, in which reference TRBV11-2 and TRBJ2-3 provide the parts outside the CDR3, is EAGVAQSPRYKIIEKRQSVAFWCNPISGHATLYWYQQILGQGPKLLIQFQNNGVVDDSQLPKDRFSAERLKGVDSTLKIQPAKLEDSAVYLCASSSSRLDPNPDTQYFGPGTRLTVL.

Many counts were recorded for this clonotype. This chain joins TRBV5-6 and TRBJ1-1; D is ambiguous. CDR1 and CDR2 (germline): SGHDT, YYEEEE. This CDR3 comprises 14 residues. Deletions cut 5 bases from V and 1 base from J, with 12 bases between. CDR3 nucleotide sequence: TGTGCCAGCAGTCTTGGACTGGGGAACACTGAAGCTTTCTTT. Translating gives CASSLGLGNTEAFF.

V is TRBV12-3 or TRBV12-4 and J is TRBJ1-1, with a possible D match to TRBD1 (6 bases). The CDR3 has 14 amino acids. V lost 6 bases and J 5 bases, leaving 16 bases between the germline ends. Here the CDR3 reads CASRRGVGGTEAFF. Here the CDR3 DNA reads TGTGCCAGCAGAAGGGGGGTGGGAGGTACTGAAGCTTTCTTT.

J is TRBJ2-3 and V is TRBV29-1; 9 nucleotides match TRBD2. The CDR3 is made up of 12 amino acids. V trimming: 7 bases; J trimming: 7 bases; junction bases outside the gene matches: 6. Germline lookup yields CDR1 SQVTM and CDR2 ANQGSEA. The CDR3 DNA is TGCAGCGCGACTAGCGGATCCAATACGCAGTATTTT. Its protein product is CSATSGSNTQYF.

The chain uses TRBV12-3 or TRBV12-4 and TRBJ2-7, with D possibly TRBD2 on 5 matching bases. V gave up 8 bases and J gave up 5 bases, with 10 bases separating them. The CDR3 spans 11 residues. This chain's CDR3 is CASGSRHEQYF. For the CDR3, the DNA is TGTGCCAGCGGGAGTCGGCACGAGCAGTACTTC.

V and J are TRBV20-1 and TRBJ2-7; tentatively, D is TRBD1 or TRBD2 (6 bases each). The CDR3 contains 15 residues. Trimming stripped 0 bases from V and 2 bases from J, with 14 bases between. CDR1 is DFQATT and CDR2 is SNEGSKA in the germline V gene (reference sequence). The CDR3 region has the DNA TGCAGTGCTAGAGATAGGGGGGTTAGTACCTACGAGCAGTACTTC. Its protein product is CSARDRGVSTYEQYF.

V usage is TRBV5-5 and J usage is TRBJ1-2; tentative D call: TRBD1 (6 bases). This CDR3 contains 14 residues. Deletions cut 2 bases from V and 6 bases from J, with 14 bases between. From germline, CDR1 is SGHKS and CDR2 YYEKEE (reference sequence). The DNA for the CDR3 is TGTGCCAGCAGCTTACACAGGGAGTGGGATGGCTACACCTTC. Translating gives CASSLHREWDGYTF.

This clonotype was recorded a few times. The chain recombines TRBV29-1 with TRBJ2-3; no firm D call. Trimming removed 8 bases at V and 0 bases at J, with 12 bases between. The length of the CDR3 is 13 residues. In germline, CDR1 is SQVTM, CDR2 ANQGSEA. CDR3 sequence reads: CSLTATSTDTQYF. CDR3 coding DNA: TGCAGCCTCACTGCTACTAGCACAGATACGCAGTATTTT.

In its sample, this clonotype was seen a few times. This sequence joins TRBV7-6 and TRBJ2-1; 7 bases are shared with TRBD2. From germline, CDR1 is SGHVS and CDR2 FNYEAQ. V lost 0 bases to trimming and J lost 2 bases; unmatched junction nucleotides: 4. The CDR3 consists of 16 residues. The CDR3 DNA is TGTGCCAGCAGCTTAGCGGCGGGAGTCCCCTACAATGAGCAGTTCTTC. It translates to CASSLAAGVPYNEQFF.

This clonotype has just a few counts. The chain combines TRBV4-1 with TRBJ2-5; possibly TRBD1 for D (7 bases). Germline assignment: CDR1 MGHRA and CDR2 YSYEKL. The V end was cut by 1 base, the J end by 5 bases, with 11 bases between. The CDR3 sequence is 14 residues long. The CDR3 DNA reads TGCGCCAGCAGCCAAGCCCCAGGGGGGGAGACCCAGTACTTC. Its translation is CASSQAPGGETQYF.

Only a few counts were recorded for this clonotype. The DNA of the CDR3 is TGTGCCAGCAGCCCGGGGACCGAGATTGGCACCGGGGAGCTGTTTTTT. Its protein product is CASSPGTEIGTGELFF. The chain carries TRBV4-2 and TRBJ2-2; either TRBD1 or TRBD2 may fit D (5 bases each). Looked up from germline, CDR1 is LGHNA and CDR2 is YNFKEQ. The V gene lost 4 bases and the J gene lost 4 bases, with 16 bases spanning the gap. CDR3 size: 16 residues.

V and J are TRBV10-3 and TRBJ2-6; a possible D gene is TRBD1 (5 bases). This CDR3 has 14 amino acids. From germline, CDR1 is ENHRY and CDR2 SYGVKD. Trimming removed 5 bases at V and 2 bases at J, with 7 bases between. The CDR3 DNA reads TGTGCCATCAGTTTAGGGGCTGGGGCCAACGTCCTGACTTTC. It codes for CAISLGAGANVLTF.

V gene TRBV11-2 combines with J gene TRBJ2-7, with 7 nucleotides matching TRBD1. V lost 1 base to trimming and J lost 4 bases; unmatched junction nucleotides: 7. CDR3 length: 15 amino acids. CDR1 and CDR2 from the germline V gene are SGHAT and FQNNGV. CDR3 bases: TGTGCCAGCAGCTTAGGACAGGGTTTTATTTACGAGCAGTACTTC. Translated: CASSLGQGFIYEQYF.

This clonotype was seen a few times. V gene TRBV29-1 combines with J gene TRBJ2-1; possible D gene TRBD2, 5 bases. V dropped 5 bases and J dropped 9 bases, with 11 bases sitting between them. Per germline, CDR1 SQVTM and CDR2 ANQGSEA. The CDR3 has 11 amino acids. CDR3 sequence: CSVKGASEQFF. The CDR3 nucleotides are TGCAGCGTTAAGGGAGCTAGTGAGCAGTTCTTC.

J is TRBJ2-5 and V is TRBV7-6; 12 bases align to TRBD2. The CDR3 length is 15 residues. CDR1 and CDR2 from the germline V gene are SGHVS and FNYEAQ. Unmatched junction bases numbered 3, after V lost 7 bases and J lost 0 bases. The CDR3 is CASTLAGGDQETQYF. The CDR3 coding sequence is TGTGCCAGCACCCTAGCGGGAGGGGACCAAGAGACCCAGTACTTC. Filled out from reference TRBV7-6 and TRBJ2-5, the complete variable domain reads GAGVSQSPRYKVTKRGQDVALRCDPISGHVSLYWYRQALGQGPEFLTYFNYEAQQDKSGLPNDRFSAERPEGSISTLTIQRTEQRDSAMYRCASTLAGGDQETQYFGPGTRLLVL.

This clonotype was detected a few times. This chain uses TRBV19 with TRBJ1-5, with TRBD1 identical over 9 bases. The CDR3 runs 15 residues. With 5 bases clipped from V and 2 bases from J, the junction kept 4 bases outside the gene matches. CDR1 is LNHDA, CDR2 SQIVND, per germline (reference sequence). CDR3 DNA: TGTGCCAGTAGTCCCACAGGGGGCGGCAATCAGCCCCAGCATTTT. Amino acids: CASSPTGGGNQPQHF.